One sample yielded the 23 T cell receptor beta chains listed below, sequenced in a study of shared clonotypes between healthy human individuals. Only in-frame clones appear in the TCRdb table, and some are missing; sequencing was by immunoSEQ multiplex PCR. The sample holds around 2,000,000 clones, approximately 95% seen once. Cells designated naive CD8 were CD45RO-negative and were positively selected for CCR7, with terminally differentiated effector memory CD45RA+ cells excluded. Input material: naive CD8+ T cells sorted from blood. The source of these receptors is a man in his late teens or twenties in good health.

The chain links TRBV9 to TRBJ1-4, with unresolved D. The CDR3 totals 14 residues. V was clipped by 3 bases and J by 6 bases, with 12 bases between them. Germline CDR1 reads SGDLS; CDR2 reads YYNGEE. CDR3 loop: CASSESGLHEKLFF. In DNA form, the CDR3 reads TGTGCCAGCAGCGAGTCGGGTCTCCATGAAAAACTGTTTTTT. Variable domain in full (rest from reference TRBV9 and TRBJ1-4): DSGVTQTPKHLITATGQRVTLRCSPRSGDLSVYWYQQSLDQGLQFLIQYYNGEERAKGNILERFSAQQFPDLHSELNLSSLELGDSALYFCASSESGLHEKLFFGSGTQLSVL.

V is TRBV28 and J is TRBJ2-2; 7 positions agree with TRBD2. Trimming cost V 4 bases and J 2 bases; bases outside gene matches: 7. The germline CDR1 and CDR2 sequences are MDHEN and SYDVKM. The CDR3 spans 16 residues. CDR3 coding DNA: TGTGCCAGCAGTTCTGGGCGGGAGCGAAACACCGGGGAGCTGTTTTTT. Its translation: CASSSGRERNTGELFF. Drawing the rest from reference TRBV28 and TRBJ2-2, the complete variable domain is DVKVTQSSRYLVKRTGEKVFLECVQDMDHENMFWYRQDPGLGLRLIYFSYDVKMKEKGDIPEGYSVSREKKERFSLILESASTNQTSMYLCASSSGRERNTGELFFGEGSRLTVL.

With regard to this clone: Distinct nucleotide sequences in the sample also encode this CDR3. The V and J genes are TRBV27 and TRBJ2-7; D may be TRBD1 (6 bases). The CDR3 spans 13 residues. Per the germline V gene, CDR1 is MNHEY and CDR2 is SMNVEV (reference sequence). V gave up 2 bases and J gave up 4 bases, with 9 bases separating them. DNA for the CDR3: TGTGCCAGCAGTTTAGAGCAGGGGTACGAGCAGTACTTC. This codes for CASSLEQGYEQYF.

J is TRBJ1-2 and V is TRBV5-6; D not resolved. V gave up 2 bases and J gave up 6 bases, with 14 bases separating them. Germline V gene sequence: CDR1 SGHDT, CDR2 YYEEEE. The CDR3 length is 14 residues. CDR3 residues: CASSLGGFVDGYTF. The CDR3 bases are TGTGCCAGCAGCTTAGGAGGGTTTGTAGATGGCTACACCTTC.

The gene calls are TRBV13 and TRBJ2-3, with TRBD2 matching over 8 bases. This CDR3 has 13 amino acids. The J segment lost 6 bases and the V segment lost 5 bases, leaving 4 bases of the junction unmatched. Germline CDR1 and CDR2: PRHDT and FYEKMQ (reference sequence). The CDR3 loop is CASSPGGADTQYF. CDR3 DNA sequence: TGTGCCAGCAGCCCCGGGGGGGCGGATACGCAGTATTTT.

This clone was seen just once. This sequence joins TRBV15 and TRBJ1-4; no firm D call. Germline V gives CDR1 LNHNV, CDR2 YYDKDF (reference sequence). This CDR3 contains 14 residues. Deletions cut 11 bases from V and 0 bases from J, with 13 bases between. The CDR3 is CAAQESATNEKLFF. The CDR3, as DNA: TGTGCCGCACAAGAGTCTGCAACTAATGAAAAACTGTTTTTT.

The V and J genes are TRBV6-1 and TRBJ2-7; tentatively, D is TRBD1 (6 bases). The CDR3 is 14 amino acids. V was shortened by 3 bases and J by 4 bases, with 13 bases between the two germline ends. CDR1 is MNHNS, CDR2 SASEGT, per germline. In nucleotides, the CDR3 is TGTGCCAGCAGTGACGTGGGGGCAGTTTACGAGCAGTACTTC. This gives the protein CASSDVGAVYEQYF.

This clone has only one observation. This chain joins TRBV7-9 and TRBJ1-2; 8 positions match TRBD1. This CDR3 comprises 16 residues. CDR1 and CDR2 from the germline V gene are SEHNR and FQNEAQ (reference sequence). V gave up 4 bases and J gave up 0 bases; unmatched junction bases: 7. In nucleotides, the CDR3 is TGTGCCAGCAGCTCCGAAAACAGGGGGACTAACTATGGCTACACCTTC. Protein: CASSSENRGTNYGYTF.

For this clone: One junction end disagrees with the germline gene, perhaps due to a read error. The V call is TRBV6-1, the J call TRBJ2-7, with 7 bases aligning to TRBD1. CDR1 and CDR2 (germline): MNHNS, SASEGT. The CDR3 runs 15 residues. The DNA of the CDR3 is TGTGCCAGCAGGGAAGGGCCGGGGACAGTCCTGGAGCAGTACTTC. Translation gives CASREGPGTVLEQYF.

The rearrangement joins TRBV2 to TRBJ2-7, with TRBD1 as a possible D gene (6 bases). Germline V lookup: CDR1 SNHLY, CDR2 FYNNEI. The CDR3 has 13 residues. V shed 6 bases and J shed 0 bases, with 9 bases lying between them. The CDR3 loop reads CASRTGFSYEQYF. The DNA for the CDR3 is TGTGCCAGCAGGACAGGATTCTCCTACGAGCAGTACTTC.

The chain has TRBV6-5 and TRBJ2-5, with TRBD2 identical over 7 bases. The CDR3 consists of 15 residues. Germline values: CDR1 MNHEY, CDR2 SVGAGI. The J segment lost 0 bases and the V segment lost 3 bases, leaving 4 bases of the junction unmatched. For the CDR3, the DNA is TGTGCCAGCAGTTATTGGGGGGGAGACCAAGAGACCCAGTACTTC. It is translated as CASSYWGGDQETQYF.

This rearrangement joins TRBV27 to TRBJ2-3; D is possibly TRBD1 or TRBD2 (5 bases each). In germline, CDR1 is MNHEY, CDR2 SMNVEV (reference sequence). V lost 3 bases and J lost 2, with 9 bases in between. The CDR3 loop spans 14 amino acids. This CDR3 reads CASSLGDHTDTQYF. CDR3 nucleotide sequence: TGTGCCAGCAGTTTGGGGGACCACACAGATACGCAGTATTTT.

The CDR3 loop is CASSIDQGEGANVLTF. CDR3 in DNA: TGTGCCAGTAGTATAGATCAGGGGGAGGGGGCCAACGTCCTGACTTTC. The V gene is TRBV19, the J gene TRBJ2-6; 7 positions match TRBD1. Trimming cost V 0 bases and J 4 bases; bases outside gene matches: 3. The CDR3 totals 16 residues. Germline values: CDR1 LNHDA, CDR2 SQIVND (reference sequence).

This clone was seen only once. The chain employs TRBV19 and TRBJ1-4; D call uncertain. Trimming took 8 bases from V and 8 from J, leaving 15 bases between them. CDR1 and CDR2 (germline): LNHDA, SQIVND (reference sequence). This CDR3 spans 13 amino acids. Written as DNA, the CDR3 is TGTGCCAGTGGGTTTGACATGGTAGAAAAACTGTTTTTT. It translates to CASGFDMVEKLFF.

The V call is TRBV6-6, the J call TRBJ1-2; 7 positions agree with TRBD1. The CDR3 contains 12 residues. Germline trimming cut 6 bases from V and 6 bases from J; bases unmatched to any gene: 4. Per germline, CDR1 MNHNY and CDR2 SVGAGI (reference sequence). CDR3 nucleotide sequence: TGTGCCAGCAGCCTGGACAGGCATGGCTACACCTTC. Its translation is CASSLDRHGYTF.

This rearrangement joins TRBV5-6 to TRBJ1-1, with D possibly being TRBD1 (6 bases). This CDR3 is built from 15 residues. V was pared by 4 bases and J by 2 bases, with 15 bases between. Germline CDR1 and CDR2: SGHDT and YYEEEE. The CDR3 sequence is CASSPTGARNTEAFF. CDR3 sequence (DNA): TGTGCCAGCAGCCCCACGGGGGCAAGAAACACTGAAGCTTTCTTT.

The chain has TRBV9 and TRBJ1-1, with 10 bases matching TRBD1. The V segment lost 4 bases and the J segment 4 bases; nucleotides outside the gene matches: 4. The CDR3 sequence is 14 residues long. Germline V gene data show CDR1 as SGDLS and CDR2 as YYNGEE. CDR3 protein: CASSSGQGSTEAFF. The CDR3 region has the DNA TGTGCCAGCAGCTCGGGACAGGGGAGCACTGAAGCTTTCTTT.

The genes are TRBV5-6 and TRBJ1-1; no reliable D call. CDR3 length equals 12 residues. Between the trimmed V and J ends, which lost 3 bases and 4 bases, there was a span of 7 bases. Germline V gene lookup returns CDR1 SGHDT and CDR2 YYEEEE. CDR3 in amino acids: CASSWVGTEAFF. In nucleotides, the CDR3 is TGTGCCAGCAGCTGGGTTGGCACTGAAGCTTTCTTT. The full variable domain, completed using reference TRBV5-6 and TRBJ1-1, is DAGVTQSPTHLIKTRGQQVTLRCSPKSGHDTVSWYQQALGQGPQFIFQYYEEEERQRGNFPDRFSGHQFPNYSSELNVNALLLGDSALYLCASSWVGTEAFFGQGTRLTVV.

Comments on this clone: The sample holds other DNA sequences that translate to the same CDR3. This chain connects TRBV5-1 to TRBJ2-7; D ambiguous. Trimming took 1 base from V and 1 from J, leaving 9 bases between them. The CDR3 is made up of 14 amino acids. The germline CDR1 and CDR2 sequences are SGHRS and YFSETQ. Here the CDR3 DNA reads TGCGCCAGCAGCTTGCGATCCGGTTCCTACGAGCAGTACTTC. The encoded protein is CASSLRSGSYEQYF.

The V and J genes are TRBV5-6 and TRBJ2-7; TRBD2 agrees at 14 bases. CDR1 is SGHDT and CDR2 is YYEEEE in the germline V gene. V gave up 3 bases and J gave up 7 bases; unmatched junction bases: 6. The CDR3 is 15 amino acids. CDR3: CASSYPGLAGDEQYF. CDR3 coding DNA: TGTGCCAGCAGCTATCCGGGACTAGCGGGAGATGAGCAGTACTTC.

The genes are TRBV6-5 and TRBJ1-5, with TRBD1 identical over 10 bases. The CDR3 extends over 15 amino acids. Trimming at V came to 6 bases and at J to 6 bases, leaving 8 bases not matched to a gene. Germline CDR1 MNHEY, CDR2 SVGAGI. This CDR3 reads CASRSGQGMLQPQHF. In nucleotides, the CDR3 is TGTGCCAGCAGATCGGGACAGGGGATGCTTCAGCCCCAGCATTTT.

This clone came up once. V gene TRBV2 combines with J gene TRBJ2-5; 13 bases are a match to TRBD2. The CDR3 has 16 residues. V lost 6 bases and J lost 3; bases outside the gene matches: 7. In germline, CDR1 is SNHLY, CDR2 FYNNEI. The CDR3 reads CASRETSGGTKETQYF. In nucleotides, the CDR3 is TGTGCCAGCAGGGAGACTAGCGGGGGGACCAAAGAGACCCAGTACTTC.

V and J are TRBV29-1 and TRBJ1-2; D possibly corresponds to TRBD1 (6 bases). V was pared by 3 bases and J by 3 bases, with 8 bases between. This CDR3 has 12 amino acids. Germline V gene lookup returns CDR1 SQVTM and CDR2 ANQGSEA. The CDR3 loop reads CSVDRGDYGYTF. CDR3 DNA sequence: TGCAGCGTTGACAGGGGCGACTATGGCTACACCTTC.